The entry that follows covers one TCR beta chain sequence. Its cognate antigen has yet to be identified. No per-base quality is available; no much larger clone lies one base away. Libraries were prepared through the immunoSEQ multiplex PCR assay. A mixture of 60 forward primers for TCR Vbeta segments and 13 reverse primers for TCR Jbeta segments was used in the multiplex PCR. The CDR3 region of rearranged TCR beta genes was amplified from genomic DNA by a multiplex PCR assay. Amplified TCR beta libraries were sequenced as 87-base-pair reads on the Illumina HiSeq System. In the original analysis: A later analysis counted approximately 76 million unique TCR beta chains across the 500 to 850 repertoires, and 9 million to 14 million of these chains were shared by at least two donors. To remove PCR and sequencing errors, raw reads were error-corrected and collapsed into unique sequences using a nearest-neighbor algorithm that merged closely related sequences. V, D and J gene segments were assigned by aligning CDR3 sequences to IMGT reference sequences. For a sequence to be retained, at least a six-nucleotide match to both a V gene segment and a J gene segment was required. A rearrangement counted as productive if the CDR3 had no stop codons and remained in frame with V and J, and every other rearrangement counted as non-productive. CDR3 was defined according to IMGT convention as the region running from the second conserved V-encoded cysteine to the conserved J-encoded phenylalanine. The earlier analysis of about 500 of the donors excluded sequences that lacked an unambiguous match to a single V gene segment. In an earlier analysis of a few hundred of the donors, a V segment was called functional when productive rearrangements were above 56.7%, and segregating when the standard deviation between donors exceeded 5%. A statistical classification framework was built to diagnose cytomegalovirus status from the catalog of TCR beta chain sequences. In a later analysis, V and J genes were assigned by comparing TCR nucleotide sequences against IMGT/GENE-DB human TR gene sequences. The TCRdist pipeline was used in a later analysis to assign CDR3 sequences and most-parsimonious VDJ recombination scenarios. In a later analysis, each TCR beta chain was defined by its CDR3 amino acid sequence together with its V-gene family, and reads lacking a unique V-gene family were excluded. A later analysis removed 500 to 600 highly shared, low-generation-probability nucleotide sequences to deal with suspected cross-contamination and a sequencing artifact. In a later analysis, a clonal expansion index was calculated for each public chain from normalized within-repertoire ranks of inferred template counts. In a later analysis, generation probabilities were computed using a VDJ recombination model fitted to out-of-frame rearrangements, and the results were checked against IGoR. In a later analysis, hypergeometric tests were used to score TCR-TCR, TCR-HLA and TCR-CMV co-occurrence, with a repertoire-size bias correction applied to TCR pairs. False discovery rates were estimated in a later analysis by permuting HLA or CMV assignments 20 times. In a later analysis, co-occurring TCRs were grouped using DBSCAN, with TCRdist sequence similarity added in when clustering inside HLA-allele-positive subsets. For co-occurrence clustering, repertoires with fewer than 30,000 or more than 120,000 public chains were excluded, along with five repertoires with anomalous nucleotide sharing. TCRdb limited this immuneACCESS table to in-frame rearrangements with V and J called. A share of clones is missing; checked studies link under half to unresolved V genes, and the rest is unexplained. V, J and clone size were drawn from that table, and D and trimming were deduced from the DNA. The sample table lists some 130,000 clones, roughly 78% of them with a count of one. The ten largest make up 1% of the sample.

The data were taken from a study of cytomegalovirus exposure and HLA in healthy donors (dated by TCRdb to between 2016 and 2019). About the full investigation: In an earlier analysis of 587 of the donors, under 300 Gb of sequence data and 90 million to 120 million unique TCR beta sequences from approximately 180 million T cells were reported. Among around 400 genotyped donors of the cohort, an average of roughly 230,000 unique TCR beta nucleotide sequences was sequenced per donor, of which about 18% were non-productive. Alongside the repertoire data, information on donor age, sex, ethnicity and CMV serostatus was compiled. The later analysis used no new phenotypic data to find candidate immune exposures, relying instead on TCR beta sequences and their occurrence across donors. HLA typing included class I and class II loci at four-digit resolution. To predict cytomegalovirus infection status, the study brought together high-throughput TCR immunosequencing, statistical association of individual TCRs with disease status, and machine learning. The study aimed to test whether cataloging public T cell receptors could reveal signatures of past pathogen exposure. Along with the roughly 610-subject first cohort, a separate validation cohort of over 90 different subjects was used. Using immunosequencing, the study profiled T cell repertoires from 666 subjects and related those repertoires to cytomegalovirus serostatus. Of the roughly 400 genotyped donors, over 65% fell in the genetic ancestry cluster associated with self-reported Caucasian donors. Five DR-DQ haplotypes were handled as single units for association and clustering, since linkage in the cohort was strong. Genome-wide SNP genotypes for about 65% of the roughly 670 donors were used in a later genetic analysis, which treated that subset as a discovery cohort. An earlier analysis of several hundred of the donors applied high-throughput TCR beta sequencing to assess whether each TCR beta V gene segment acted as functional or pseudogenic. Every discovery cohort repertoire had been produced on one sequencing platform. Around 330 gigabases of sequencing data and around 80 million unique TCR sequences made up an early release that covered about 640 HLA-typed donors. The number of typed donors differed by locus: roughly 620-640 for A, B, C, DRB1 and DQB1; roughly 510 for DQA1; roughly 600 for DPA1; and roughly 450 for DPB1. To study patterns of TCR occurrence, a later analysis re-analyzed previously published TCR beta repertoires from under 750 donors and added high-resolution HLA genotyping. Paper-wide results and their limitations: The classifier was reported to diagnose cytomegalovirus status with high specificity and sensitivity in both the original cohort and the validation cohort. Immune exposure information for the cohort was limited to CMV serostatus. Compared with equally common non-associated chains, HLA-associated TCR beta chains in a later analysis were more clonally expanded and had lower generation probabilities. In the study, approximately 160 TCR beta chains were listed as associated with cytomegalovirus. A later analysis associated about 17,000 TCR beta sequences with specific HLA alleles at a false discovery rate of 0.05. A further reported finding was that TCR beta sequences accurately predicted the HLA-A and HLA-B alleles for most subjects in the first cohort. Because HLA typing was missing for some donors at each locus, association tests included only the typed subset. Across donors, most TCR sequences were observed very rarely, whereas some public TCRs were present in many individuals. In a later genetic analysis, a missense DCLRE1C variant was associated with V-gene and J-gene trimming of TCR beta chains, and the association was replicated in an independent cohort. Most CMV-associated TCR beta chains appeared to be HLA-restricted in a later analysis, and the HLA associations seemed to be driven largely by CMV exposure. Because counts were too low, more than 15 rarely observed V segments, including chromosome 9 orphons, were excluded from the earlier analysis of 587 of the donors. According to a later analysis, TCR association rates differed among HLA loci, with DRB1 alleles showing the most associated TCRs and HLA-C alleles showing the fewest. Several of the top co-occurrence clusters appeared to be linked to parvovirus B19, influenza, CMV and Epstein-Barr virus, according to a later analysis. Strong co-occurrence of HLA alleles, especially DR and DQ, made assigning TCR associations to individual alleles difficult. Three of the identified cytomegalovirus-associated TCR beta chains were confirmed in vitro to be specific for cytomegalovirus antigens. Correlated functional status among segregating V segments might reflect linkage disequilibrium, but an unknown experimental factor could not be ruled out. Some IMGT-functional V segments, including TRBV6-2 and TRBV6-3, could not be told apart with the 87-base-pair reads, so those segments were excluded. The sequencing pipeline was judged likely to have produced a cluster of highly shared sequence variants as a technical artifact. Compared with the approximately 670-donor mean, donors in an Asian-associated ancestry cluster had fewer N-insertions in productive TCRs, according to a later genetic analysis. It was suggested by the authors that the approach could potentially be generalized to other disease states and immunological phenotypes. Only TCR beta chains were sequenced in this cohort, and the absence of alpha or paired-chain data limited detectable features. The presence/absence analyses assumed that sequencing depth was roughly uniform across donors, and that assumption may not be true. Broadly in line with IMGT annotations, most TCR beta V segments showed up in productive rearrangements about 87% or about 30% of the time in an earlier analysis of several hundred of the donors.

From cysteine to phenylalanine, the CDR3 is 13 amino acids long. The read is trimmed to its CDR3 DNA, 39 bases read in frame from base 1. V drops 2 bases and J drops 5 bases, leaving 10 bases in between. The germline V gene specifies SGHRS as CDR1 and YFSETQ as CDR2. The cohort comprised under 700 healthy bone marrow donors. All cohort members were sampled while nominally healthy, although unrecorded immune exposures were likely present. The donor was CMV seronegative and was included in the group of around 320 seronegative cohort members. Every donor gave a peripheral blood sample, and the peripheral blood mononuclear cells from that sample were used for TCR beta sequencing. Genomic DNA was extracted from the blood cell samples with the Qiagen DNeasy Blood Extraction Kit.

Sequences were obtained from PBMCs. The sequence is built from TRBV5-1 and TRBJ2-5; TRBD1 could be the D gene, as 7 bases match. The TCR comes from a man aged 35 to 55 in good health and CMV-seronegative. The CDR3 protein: CASSLSGGETQYF. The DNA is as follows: TGCGCCAGCAGCTTATCAGGGGGGGAGACCCAGTACTTC.